The 27 T cell receptor beta chains presented below share a single source sample, sequenced in a study of blood T cell repertoires in COVID-19. The table came from immunoSEQ multiplex PCR; TCRdb's copy has only in-frame clones and leaves some out. The data contain 250,000 to 350,000 clones, 65% to 90% of them singletons. The sample comprised PBMCs or T cells enriched from blood (not recorded which). These receptors were taken from a woman aged 18-29 years who had recovered from COVID-19.

The chain joins TRBV3-1 (or the pseudogene TRBV3-2) to TRBJ2-3; D is perhaps TRBD2 (5 bases). Trimming took 1 base from V and 0 from J, leaving 17 bases between them. CDR1 is LGHDT, CDR2 YNNKEL, per germline (reference sequence). The length of the CDR3 is 18 residues. CDR3 DNA: TGTGCCAGCAGCCAAGGGGTGTGGACTCTCACTAGCACAGATACGCAGTATTTT. Translated: CASSQGVWTLTSTDTQYF.

The chain employs TRBV2 and TRBJ1-6; D is undetermined. The CDR3 extends over 15 amino acids. V lost 3 bases and J 14 bases, leaving 20 bases between the germline ends. From germline, CDR1 is SNHLY and CDR2 FYNNEI. CDR3 sequence (DNA): TGTGCCAGCAGTGACCCCGGAATGACTAGCTCGGCCCTCCACTTT. This encodes CASSDPGMTSSALHF.

This sequence joins TRBV24-1 and TRBJ2-1; a weak D match, TRBD2 (5 bases). Deletions cut 3 bases from V and 4 bases from J, with 12 bases between. Germline V lookup: CDR1 KGHDR, CDR2 SFDVKD. This CDR3 comprises 15 residues. The CDR3 bases are TGTGCCACCAGTGATGGCGCTAGCACTTACAATGAGCAGTTCTTC. It translates to CATSDGASTYNEQFF.

CDR3 in DNA: TGTGCCAGCAGCTTAGTCGGGAACTACGAGCAGTACTTC. This gives the protein CASSLVGNYEQYF. The rearrangement joins TRBV7-2 to TRBJ2-7; D might be TRBD2 (5 bases). This CDR3 spans 13 amino acids. Trimming cost V 1 base and J 3 bases, with 7 bases left between them. Per the germline V gene, CDR1 is SGHTA and CDR2 is FQGNSA.

The V and J genes are TRBV30 and TRBJ1-1, with TRBD1 matching over 9 bases. The CDR3 is 14 amino acids. From germline, CDR1 is GTSNPN and CDR2 SVGIG (reference sequence). V gave up 3 bases and J gave up 11 bases; unmatched junction bases: 13. The CDR3 here is CAWRPGWDRDRAFF. The CDR3 DNA follows: TGTGCCTGGAGGCCAGGTTGGGACAGGGATCGGGCTTTCTTT.

The V gene is TRBV28, the J gene TRBJ2-7, with TRBD1 as a possible D gene (5 bases). Germline V gene data show CDR1 as MDHEN and CDR2 as SYDVKM. V lost 2 bases and J 0 bases, leaving 20 bases between the germline ends. CDR3 length equals 18 residues. The CDR3 region has the DNA TGTGCCAGCAGTTTAACCCCGATTAAGTACAGGAGCTCCTACGAGCAGTACTTC. Translation gives CASSLTPIKYRSSYEQYF.

The chain is built from TRBV18 and TRBJ1-5, with D perhaps TRBD1 (5 bases). V lost 2 bases and J 2 bases, leaving 10 bases between the germline ends. The germline gives CDR1 KGHSH, CDR2 LQKENI. This CDR3 contains 15 residues. The CDR3 spells CASSPGEGRNQPQHF. CDR3 in DNA: TGTGCCAGCTCACCAGGGGAGGGACGCAATCAGCCCCAGCATTTT.

CDR3 amino acids: CASSQEYNRLLDTIYF. CDR3 bases: TGTGCCAGCAGCCAAGAGTATAACAGGTTATTGGACACCATATATTTT. The chain is built from TRBV3-1 (or the pseudogene TRBV3-2) and TRBJ1-3, with D perhaps TRBD1 (5 bases). With 0 bases removed from V and 8 bases from J, the gap between germline ends came to 17 bases. CDR3 length equals 16 residues. Germline CDR1 LGHDT, CDR2 YNNKEL (reference sequence).

The chain links TRBV19 to TRBJ1-4; 9 nucleotides line up with TRBD1. Germline V gives CDR1 LNHDA, CDR2 SQIVND (reference sequence). V lost 7 bases, J lost 8 bases, and 5 bases stayed unmatched. This CDR3 contains 13 residues. CDR3 protein: CASNDRGREKLFF. The CDR3, as DNA: TGTGCCAGTAATGACAGGGGGAGGGAAAAACTGTTTTTT.

The CDR3 region has the DNA TGTGCCAGCTCACCGAGCAGGGGGCAAATCGAGCAGTACTTC. This sequence encodes CASSPSRGQIEQYF. This chain uses TRBV18 with TRBJ2-7; 8 bases line up with TRBD1. CDR3 length: 14 residues. With 3 bases clipped from V and 6 bases from J, the junction kept 7 bases outside the gene matches. Germline V gene lookup returns CDR1 KGHSH and CDR2 LQKENI. Complete variable domain (other parts from reference TRBV18 and TRBJ2-7): NAGVMQNPRHLVRRRGQEARLRCSPMKGHSHVYWYRQLPEEGLKFMVYLQKENIIDESGMPKERFSAEFPKEGPSILRIQQVVRGDSAAYFCASSPSRGQIEQYFGPGTRLTVT.

The chain has TRBV5-1 and TRBJ1-6, with unresolved D. Germline V gene lookup returns CDR1 SGHRS and CDR2 YFSETQ. V dropped 4 bases and J dropped 6 bases, with 14 bases sitting between them. The CDR3 totals 15 residues. The CDR3 DNA sequence: TGCGCCAGCAGCGGGCAAGGTGTAGGTAATTCACCCCTCCACTTT. Amino acids: CASSGQGVGNSPLHF.

The chain links TRBV12-3 or TRBV12-4 to TRBJ1-2; weak D call: TRBD1 (6 bases). The CDR3 is 13 residues long. Trimming cost V 4 bases and J 6 bases, with 12 bases left between them. The CDR3 here is CASSYGGLNGYTF. CDR3 sequence (DNA): TGTGCCAGCAGTTACGGGGGGCTCAATGGCTACACCTTC.

This rearrangement joins TRBV29-1 to TRBJ1-2; a weak D match, TRBD1 (5 bases). The CDR3 length is 11 residues. The germline CDR1 and CDR2 sequences are SQVTM and ANQGSEA. The CDR3 DNA follows: TGCAGTGGGGGGGATAGCTATGGCTACACCTTC. Translated: CSGGDSYGYTF.

Here the CDR3 reads CASSLSGGAPLNTEAFF. The CDR3 nucleotides are TGTGCCAGCAGTTTATCGGGGGGGGCCCCCTTGAACACTGAAGCTTTCTTT. V and J are TRBV27 and TRBJ1-1; a possible D gene is TRBD1 (6 bases). This CDR3 has 17 amino acids. Per the germline V gene, CDR1 is MNHEY and CDR2 is SMNVEV (reference sequence). V gave up 0 bases and J gave up 0 bases, with 14 bases separating them.

This chain links TRBV7-2 with TRBJ1-3; 9 bases align to TRBD1. Germline V gives CDR1 SGHTA, CDR2 FQGNSA. The CDR3 has 18 residues. V shed 3 bases and J 2 bases; nucleotides not matched to a gene: 11. The DNA of the CDR3 is TGTGCCAGCAGCTTCTCCGGGACAGGGAGGATTGCTGGAAACACCATATATTTT. This encodes CASSFSGTGRIAGNTIYF.

This rearrangement joins TRBV2 to TRBJ1-3; 10 nucleotides line up with TRBD1. The CDR3 contains 12 residues. Germline lookup yields CDR1 SNHLY and CDR2 FYNNEI. Trimming removed 7 bases from V and 13 bases from J; junction bases left unmatched: 7. The CDR3: CASITTGQGIYF. The CDR3 bases are TGTGCCAGCATAACGACGGGACAGGGGATATATTTT. Looking up the rest from reference TRBV2 and TRBJ1-3 gives the full variable domain: EPEVTQTPSHQVTQMGQEVILRCVPISNHLYFYWYRQILGQKVEFLVSFYNNEISEKSEIFDDQFSVERPDGSNFTLKIRSTKLEDSAMYFCASITTGQGIYFGEGSWLTVV.

The gene calls are TRBV19 and TRBJ1-5; 7 bases fit TRBD1. The CDR3 spans 15 residues. Trimming at V came to 5 bases and at J to 2 bases, leaving 6 bases not matched to a gene. Germline values: CDR1 LNHDA, CDR2 SQIVND (reference sequence). The CDR3 DNA follows: TGTGCCAGTAGTCCCACAGGGGTGGGCAATCAGCCCCAGCATTTT. Its protein product is CASSPTGVGNQPQHF.

The chain couples TRBV10-3 to TRBJ2-1, with 7 bases that match TRBD1. The CDR3 runs 13 residues. In germline, CDR1 is ENHRY, CDR2 SYGVKD. V shed 3 bases, J shed 5 bases, and the junction held 1 base outside the gene matches. CDR3 region: CAISDRGNNEQFF. CDR3 nucleotides: TGTGCCATCAGTGACAGGGGGAACAATGAGCAGTTCTTC.

This sequence joins TRBV28 and TRBJ1-1; D gene uncertain. The CDR3 extends over 14 amino acids. Germline lookup yields CDR1 MDHEN and CDR2 SYDVKM. Trimming took off 2 bases at V and 0 bases at J, with 7 bases between the two ends. The CDR3 is CASSLTTMNTEAFF. DNA of the CDR3: TGTGCCAGCAGTTTAACTACCATGAACACTGAAGCTTTCTTT.

The chain has TRBV7-9 and TRBJ2-2; 7 bases line up with TRBD2. CDR1 SEHNR and CDR2 FQNEAQ come from the germline V gene (reference sequence). This CDR3 comprises 18 residues. Germline trimming cut 5 bases from V and 4 bases from J; bases unmatched to any gene: 16. The CDR3 DNA is TGTGCCAGCAGCGTAGGATTGATCGGCGGGGGAGGCACCGGGGAGCTGTTTTTT. This codes for CASSVGLIGGGGTGELFF.

V usage is TRBV4-1 and J usage is TRBJ2-3; 9 nucleotides align to TRBD2. The ends lost 0 bases at V and 2 bases at J; junction bases unmatched: 12. CDR3 length: 19 residues. Looked up from germline, CDR1 is MGHRA and CDR2 is YSYEKL. The CDR3 region has the DNA TGCGCCAGCAGCCAAGATTCATCGGCTAGCGGGGTTAACACAGATACGCAGTATTTT. Its protein is CASSQDSSASGVNTDTQYF.

This chain uses TRBV19 with TRBJ2-7, with 7 bases matching TRBD1. Germline V gene sequence: CDR1 LNHDA, CDR2 SQIVND (reference sequence). Trimming removed 5 bases from V and 2 bases from J; junction bases left unmatched: 3. The CDR3 covers 13 residues. CDR3 in DNA: TGTGCCAGTAGTCAGCAGGGGGCCTACGAGCAGTACTTC. Translated: CASSQQGAYEQYF.

The genes are TRBV5-1 and TRBJ2-3, with D unclear. Germline CDR1 SGHRS, CDR2 YFSETQ. This CDR3 has 15 amino acids. The germline V and J ends were trimmed by 0 bases and 0 bases, with 8 bases remaining between them. The CDR3 DNA reads as TGCGCCAGCAGCTTGGTAGGCGGAAGCACAGATACGCAGTATTTT. It translates to CASSLVGGSTDTQYF.

This chain connects TRBV6-5 to TRBJ1-1, with D possibly being TRBD1 (5 bases). The CDR3 covers 14 residues. Germline V gene data show CDR1 as MNHEY and CDR2 as SVGAGI. Trimming cost V 5 bases and J 4 bases, with 14 bases left between them. The CDR3 region is CASSPGRGFTEAFF. CDR3 nucleotide sequence: TGTGCCAGCAGTCCGGGACGGGGGTTCACTGAAGCTTTCTTT.

The V gene is TRBV4-1, the J gene TRBJ2-7; 9 bases match TRBD1. V dropped 5 bases and J dropped 4; count of bases not matched to a gene: 12. The CDR3 has 16 amino acids. Germline V gives CDR1 MGHRA, CDR2 YSYEKL. CDR3 region: CASSLPRGGQGYEQYF. DNA of the CDR3: TGCGCCAGCAGCTTACCCAGGGGGGGACAGGGATACGAGCAGTACTTC.

V and J are TRBV18 and TRBJ1-6; TRBD1 matches at 10 bases. Germline CDR1 and CDR2: KGHSH and LQKENI. V gave up 5 bases and J gave up 8 bases; unmatched junction bases: 3. The CDR3 runs 14 residues. CDR3 protein: CASSFGQGDSPLHF. CDR3 coding DNA: TGTGCCAGCTCATTCGGACAGGGGGATTCACCCCTCCACTTT.

The chain combines TRBV28 with TRBJ1-2; TRBD1 aligns across 8 bases. Trimming cost V 6 bases and J 4 bases; bases outside gene matches: 7. The V gene's germline CDR1 is MDHEN and CDR2 SYDVKM. The CDR3 consists of 14 residues. The CDR3 here is CASRQGALGYGYTF. The CDR3 coding sequence is TGTGCCAGCAGGCAGGGGGCCCTCGGCTATGGCTACACCTTC.